This T cell receptor beta chain comes out of a study of T cell responses to AZD1222 COVID-19 vaccine. Method: immunoSEQ multiplex PCR; TCRdb's copy keeps in-frame clones and lacks some. The data hold over 150,000 clones, with roughly 90% observed a single time. This CDR3 is built from 15 residues. CDR1 and CDR2 from the germline V gene are SQVTM and ANQGSEA. With 3 bases clipped from V and 6 bases from J, the junction kept 12 bases outside the gene matches. Sequencing used peripheral blood, obtained 28 days after the second AZD1222 dose. The gene calls are TRBV29-1 and TRBJ1-2; 8 bases are a match to TRBD1. The receptor was derived from an adult who received the AZD1222 COVID-19 vaccine. This CDR3 is CSVEKQFVGQDGYTF. CDR3 DNA sequence: TGCAGCGTTGAGAAGCAGTTTGTGGGACAGGATGGCTACACCTTC.